These T cell receptor beta chains were read from a single sample in a study of blood T cell repertoires in COVID-19. Sequencing used immunoSEQ multiplex PCR; TCRdb keeps in-frame clones, though not all of them. Among 270,000 or so clones listed, about 89% were seen once. Sequencing was performed on PBMCs or T cells enriched from blood (not recorded which). These TCRs come from a woman aged 18-35 years who had recovered from COVID-19. CDR3s include the opening cysteine and the closing phenylalanine or tryptophan. The D gene is left open where the match is weak. Expanded clones get a size class; other rows say once, few or many, or leave the size out.

>15|TRBJ2-7|TRBV7-2|-|-
TGTGCCAGCAGCAGGGTAACAGGGATGTCTCGGGAGCAGTACTTC
CASSRVTGMSREQYF
>16|TRBJ2-1|TRBV5-1|-|TRBD2
TGCGCCAGCAGCCCTCGACTAGCGGGAGGGCCGGACGAGCAGTTCTTC
CASSPRLAGGPDEQFF
>16|TRBJ2-2|TRBV5-1|-|TRBD1
TGCGCCAGCAGGGACCCGGGACAGGGGCTCACCGGGGAGCTGTTTTTT
CASRDPGQGLTGELFF
>13|TRBJ1-2|TRBV30|-|-
TGTGCCTGGAGTGTTCCAGGAGGAGATGGCTACACCTTC
CAWSVPGGDGYTF
>16|TRBJ1-4|TRBV28|-|-
TGTGCCAGCAGCTTTGGGGGCGTCGCAACTAATGAAAAACTGTTTTTT
CASSFGGVATNEKLFF
>18|TRBJ2-7|TRBV7-2|-|TRBD2
TGTGCCAGCAGCAACACGCAGGTCGGACTAGCGGGAGTACACGAGCAGTACTTC
CASSNTQVGLAGVHEQYF
>19|TRBJ2-4|TRBV11-2|-|TRBD2
TGTGCCAGCAGCTTTAGAGTTGGACTAGCGGGAAACGAGGAAAACATTCAGTACTTC
CASSFRVGLAGNEENIQYF
>22|TRBJ2-2|TRBV19|-|TRBD2
TGTGCCAGTTCCCGCCTGACAGGGTTAACTGTACTAGCGGGATCGGGCACCGGGGAGCTGTTTTTT
CASSRLTGLTVLAGSGTGELFF
>16|TRBJ1-6|TRBV3-1/TRBV3-2|few|-
TGTGCCAGCAGCCAAAGATTTCTGGACAGATATTCACCCCTCCACTTT
CASSQRFLDRYSPLHF
>15|TRBJ2-1|TRBV11-3|-|TRBD2
TGTGCCAGCAGCTCAAGACTAGCGCGAAACAATGAGCAGTTCTTC
CASSSRLARNNEQFF
>13|TRBJ2-7|TRBV2|-|-
TGTGCCAGCAGTCCCGACAGATCCTACGAGCAGTACTTC
CASSPDRSYEQYF
>14|TRBJ2-5|TRBV7-2|once|TRBD1
TGTGCCAGCAGCTTATGGACAGGGCAAGAGACCCAGTACTTC
CASSLWTGQETQYF
>13|TRBJ1-2|TRBV14|once|-
TGTGCCAGCAGCCCCCACATCAGGGATGGCTACACCTTC
CASSPHIRDGYTF
>16|TRBJ2-5|TRBV28|-|TRBD2
TGTGCCAGCAGTTTAGGACTAGCGGGAGTTAAAGAGACCCAGTACTTC
CASSLGLAGVKETQYF
>15|TRBJ2-5|TRBV19|-|-
TGTGCCAGTAGCCCTGAAGCGGGTGGGGGGGAGACCCAGTACTTC
CASSPEAGGGETQYF
>14|TRBJ2-7|TRBV4-3|-|-
TGCGCCAGCAGCCAAGATCTCTGGAGCTACGAGCAGTACTTC
CASSQDLWSYEQYF